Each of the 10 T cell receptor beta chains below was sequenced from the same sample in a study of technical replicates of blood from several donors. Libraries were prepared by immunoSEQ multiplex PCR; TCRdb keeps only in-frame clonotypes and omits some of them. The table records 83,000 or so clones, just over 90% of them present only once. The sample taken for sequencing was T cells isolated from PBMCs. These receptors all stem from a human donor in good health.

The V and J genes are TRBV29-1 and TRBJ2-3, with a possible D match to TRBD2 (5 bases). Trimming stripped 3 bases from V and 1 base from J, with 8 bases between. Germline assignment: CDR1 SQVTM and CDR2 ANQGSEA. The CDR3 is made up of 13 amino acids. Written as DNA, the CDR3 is TGCAGCGTTGACCGGGAAGGCACAGATACGCAGTATTTT. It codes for CSVDREGTDTQYF.

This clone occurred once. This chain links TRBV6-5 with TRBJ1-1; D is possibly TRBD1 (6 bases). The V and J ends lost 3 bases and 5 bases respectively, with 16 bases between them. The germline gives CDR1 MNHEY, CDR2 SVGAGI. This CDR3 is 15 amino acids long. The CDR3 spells CASSYSQGEETEAFF. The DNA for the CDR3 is TGTGCCAGCAGTTATTCACAGGGTGAAGAAACTGAAGCTTTCTTT.

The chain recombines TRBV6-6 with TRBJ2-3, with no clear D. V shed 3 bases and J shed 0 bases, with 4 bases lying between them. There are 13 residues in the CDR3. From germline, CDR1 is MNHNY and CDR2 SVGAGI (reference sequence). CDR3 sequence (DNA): TGTGCCAGCAGTTATCAGAGCACAGATACGCAGTATTTT. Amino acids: CASSYQSTDTQYF.

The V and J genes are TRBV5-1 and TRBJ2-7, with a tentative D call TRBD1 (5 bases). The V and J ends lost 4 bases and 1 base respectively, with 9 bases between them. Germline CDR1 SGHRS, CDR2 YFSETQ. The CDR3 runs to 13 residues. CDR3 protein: CASSPDRSYEQYF. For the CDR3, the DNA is TGCGCCAGCAGCCCAGACAGATCCTACGAGCAGTACTTC.

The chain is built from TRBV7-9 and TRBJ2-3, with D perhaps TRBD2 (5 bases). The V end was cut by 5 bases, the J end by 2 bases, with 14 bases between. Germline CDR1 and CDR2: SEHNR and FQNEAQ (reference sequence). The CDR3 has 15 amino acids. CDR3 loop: CASSPKRRYTDTQYF. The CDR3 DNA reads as TGTGCCAGCAGCCCCAAGCGGAGATACACAGATACGCAGTATTTT.

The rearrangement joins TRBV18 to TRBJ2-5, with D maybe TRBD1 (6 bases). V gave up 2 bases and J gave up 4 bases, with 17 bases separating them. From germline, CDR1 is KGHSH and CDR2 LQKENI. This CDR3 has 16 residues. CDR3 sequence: CASSPNRESASETQYF. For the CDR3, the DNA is TGTGCCAGCTCACCAAACAGGGAGTCAGCTTCAGAGACCCAGTACTTC.

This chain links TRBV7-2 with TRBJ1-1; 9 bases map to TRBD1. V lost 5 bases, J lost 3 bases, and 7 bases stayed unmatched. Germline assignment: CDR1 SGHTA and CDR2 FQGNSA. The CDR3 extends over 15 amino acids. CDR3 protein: CASSQQGAADTEAFF. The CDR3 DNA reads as TGTGCCAGCAGCCAACAGGGGGCCGCTGACACTGAAGCTTTCTTT.

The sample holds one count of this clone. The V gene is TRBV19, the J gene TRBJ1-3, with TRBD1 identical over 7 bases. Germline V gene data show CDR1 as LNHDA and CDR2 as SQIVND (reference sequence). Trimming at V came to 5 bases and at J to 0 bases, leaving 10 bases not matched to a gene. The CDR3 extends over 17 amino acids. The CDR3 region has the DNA TGTGCCAGTAGTTCCTGGTCCGGGACAGTCTCTGGAAACACCATATATTTT. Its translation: CASSSWSGTVSGNTIYF.

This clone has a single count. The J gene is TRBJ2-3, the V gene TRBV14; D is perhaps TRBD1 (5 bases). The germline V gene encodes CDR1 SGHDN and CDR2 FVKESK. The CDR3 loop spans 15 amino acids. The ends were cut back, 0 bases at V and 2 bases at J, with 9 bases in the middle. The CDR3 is CASSQDSGATDTQYF. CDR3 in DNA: TGTGCCAGCAGCCAAGATTCTGGGGCCACAGATACGCAGTATTTT.

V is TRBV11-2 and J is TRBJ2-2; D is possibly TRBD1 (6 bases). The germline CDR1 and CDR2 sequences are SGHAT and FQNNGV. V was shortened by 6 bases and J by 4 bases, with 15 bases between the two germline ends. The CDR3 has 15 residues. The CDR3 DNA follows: TGTGCCAGCAGATATATTAAACAGGGCACCGGGGAGCTGTTTTTT. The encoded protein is CASRYIKQGTGELFF. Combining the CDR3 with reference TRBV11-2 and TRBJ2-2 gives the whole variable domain EAGVAQSPRYKIIEKRQSVAFWCNPISGHATLYWYQQILGQGPKLLIQFQNNGVVDDSQLPKDRFSAERLKGVDSTLKIQPAKLEDSAVYLCASRYIKQGTGELFFGEGSRLTVL.